This T cell receptor (beta chain) comes out of a study of CD8+ T cells in alopecia areata. Study-wide results and limits: Tofacitinib did not eliminate many expanded lesional clones from scalp or blood. How baseline CD8+ expansion relates to response remains uncertain (there was one nonresponder). Possibly as an HLA-related effect, TCR sharing across patients appeared less clear than in mice.

Indicated treatment: oral pan-JAK inhibitor, 5-10 mg twice daily. cDNA serving as the sequencing template came from extracted, reverse transcribed RNA. Clones were read by immunoSEQ multiplex PCR, and TCRdb kept only the in-frame ones, dropping some. The repertoire holds around 70,000 clones, with 25% to 35% as singletons. The CDR3 totals 14 residues. Germline CDR1 SQVTM, CDR2 ANQGSEA. The J segment lost 4 bases and the V segment lost 4 bases, leaving 5 bases of the junction unmatched. Of note for this clone: Its target is unknown.

Sequenced material: CD8+ T cells sorted from blood, taken at week 4, from a patient treated with tofacitinib. The receptor was isolated from a human donor with alopecia areata. V and J are TRBV29-1 and TRBJ2-2; 8 positions match TRBD2. The CDR3 is CSVVLAGLTGELFF. CDR3 nucleotide sequence: TGCAGCGTTGTTTTAGCGGGACTCACCGGGGAGCTGTTTTTT.